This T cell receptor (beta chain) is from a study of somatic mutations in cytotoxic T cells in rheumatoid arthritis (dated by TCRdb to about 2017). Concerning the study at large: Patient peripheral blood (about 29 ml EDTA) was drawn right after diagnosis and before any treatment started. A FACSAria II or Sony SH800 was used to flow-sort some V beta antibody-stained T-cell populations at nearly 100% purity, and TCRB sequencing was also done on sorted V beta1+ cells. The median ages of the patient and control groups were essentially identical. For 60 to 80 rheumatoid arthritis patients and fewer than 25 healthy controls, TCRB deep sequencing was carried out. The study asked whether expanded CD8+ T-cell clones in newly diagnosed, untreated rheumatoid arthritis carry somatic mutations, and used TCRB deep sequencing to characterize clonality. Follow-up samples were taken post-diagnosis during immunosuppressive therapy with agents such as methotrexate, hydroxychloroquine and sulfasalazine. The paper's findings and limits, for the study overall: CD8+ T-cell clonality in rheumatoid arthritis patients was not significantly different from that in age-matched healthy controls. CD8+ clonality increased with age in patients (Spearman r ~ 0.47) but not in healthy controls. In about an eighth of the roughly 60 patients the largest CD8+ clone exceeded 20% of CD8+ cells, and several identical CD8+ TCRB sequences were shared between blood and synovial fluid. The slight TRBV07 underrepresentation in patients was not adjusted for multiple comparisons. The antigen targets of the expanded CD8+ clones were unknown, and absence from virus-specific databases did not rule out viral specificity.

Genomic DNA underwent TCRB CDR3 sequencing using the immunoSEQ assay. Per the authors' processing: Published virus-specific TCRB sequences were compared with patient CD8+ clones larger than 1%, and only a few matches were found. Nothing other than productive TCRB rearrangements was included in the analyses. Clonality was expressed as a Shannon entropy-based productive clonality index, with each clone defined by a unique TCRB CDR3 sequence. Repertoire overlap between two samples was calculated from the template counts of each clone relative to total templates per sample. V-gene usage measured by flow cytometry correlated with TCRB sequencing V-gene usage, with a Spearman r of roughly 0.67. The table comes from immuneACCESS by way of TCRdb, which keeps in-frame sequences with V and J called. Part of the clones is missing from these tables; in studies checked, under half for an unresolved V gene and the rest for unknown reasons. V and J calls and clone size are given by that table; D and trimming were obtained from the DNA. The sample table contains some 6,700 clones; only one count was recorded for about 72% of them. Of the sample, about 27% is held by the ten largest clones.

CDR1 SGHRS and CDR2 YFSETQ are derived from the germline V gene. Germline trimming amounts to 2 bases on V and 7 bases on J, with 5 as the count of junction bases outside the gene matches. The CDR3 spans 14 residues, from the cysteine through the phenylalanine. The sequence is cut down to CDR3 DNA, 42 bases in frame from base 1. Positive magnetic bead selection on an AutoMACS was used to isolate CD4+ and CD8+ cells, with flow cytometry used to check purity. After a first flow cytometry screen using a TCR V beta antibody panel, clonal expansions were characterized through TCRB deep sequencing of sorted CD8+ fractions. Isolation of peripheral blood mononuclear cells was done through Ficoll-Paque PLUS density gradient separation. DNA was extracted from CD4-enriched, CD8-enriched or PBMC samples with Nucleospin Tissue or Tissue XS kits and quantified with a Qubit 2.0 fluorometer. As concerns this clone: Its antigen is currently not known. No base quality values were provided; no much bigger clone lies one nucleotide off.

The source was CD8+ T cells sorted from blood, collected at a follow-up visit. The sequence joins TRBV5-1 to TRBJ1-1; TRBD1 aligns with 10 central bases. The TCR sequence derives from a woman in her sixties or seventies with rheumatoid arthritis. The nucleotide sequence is TGCGCCAGCAGCTTTTGGGGACAGGGGAATGAAGCTTTCTTT. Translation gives CASSFWGQGNEAFF.